Following are 27 T cell receptor beta chains from one sample sequenced in a study of T-cell memory formation after mild COVID-19. TCRdb analysed the 5' RACE reads with MiXCR anew, one entry per CDR3 protein. The sample consists of about 210,000 distinct CDR3 sequences, under 12% of them appearing once. The sequenced sample consisted of PBMCs or a T cell subset sorted from them (not recorded which). These receptors were collected from a man aged 18 to 29 who had mild COVID-19 (a few samples of this study predate the infection). Cell type and time point are not known.

This clonotype has a count of ten or more. V and J are TRBV5-8 and TRBJ1-5; D might be TRBD1 (6 bases). Per the germline V gene, CDR1 is SGHTS and CDR2 is YDEGEE. Trimming removed 5 bases at V and 4 bases at J, with 10 bases between. The CDR3 extends over 13 amino acids. CDR3 in DNA: TGTGCCAGCAGTCGGGGGGCTAATCAGCCCCAGCATTTT. Its translation: CASSRGANQPQHF. The variable domain in full, completed from reference TRBV5-8 and TRBJ1-5, reads EAGVTQSPTHLIKTRGQQATLRCSPISGHTSVYWYQQALGLGLQFLLWYDEGEERNRGNFPPRFSGRQFPNYSSELNVNALELEDSALYLCASSRGANQPQHFGDGTRLSIL.

This clonotype occurred a few times. V and J are TRBV7-2 and TRBJ2-5; 10 bases are a match to TRBD2. CDR3 length equals 15 residues. J was trimmed by 7 bases and V by 1 base; bases with no gene match: 6. The germline V gene encodes CDR1 SGHTA and CDR2 FQGNSA. The DNA of the CDR3 is TGTGCCAGCAGCTTAGAAGCGGGGGGGACGGGGACCCAGTACTTC. It translates to CASSLEAGGTGTQYF.

This clonotype was counted only a few times. The rearrangement joins TRBV11-3 to TRBJ2-1; weak D call: TRBD1 (6 bases). Trimming left V 5 bases short and J 5 bases short, with 16 bases between. Germline values: CDR1 SGHNT, CDR2 YENEEA. The CDR3 has 15 residues. The CDR3 spells CASSPGQGSHNEQFF. CDR3 DNA: TGTGCCAGCAGCCCAGGGCAGGGGTCCCACAATGAGCAGTTCTTC.

V and J are TRBV24-1 and TRBJ2-1, with TRBD1 identical over 8 bases. Germline V gene lookup returns CDR1 KGHDR and CDR2 SFDVKD. CDR3 size: 16 residues. J was trimmed by 3 bases and V by 5 bases; bases with no gene match: 8. In DNA form, the CDR3 reads TGTGCCACCAGTGTCGCGACAGGGGCAGACTACAATGAGCAGTTCTTC. This encodes CATSVATGADYNEQFF.

The chain recombines TRBV6-5 with TRBJ2-5, with 15 bases that match TRBD2. The trim removed 5 bases at V and 2 bases at J, leaving 12 bases unmatched. CDR1 is MNHEY and CDR2 is SVGAGI in the germline V gene. The CDR3 is 19 residues long. Here the CDR3 DNA reads TGTGCCAGCAGTCCCGGGGGACTAGCGGGGGGCTCGGTACAAGAGACCCAGTACTTC. Its translation is CASSPGGLAGGSVQETQYF.

The sample holds a few counts of this clonotype. J is TRBJ2-7 and V is TRBV7-9; possibly TRBD1 for D (7 bases). The CDR3 runs 14 residues. Germline V gene lookup returns CDR1 SEHNR and CDR2 FQNEAQ (reference sequence). The V end lost 5 bases, the J end lost 3 bases, and 14 bases lay between the germline ends. This CDR3 is CASSTNRGGYEQYF. CDR3 in DNA: TGTGCCAGCAGCACAAACAGGGGAGGCTACGAGCAGTACTTC.

This clonotype was observed many times. V and J are TRBV7-3 and TRBJ1-1; 7 bases agree with TRBD1. J was trimmed by 7 bases and V by 4 bases; bases with no gene match: 6. CDR1 is SGHTA, CDR2 FQGTGA, per germline. CDR3 length: 13 amino acids. The CDR3 DNA sequence: TGTGCCAGCAGCTCTGACCGGGACAGTGAAGCTTTCTTT. Translation gives CASSSDRDSEAFF.

This clonotype has more than one count but fewer than ten. V gene TRBV7-6 combines with J gene TRBJ2-2; D not resolved. Germline CDR1 reads SGHVS; CDR2 reads FNYEAQ. The CDR3 runs 15 residues. The V end lost 4 bases, the J end lost 4 bases, and 13 bases lay between the germline ends. CDR3 in DNA: TGTGCCAGCAGCTCGCACTCATTTACCACCGGGGAGCTGTTTTTT. It yields the protein CASSSHSFTTGELFF.

This clonotype was detected only a few times. CDR3 nucleotides: TGTGCCAGCAGCTCCCTGAGTGGATCCAATCAGCCCCAGCATTTT. It encodes CASSSLSGSNQPQHF. The chain recombines TRBV7-9 with TRBJ1-5, with unresolved D. The CDR3 length is 15 residues. Germline CDR1 is SEHNR and CDR2 is FQNEAQ (reference sequence). V lost 4 bases and J lost 3, with 13 bases in between.

This clonotype was seen a few times. This chain uses TRBV6-6 with TRBJ1-4; D uncertain. The CDR3 totals 15 residues. V gave up 5 bases and J gave up 3 bases, with 13 bases separating them. The germline gives CDR1 MNHNY, CDR2 SVGAGI (reference sequence). The CDR3 region is CASSTRQSSNEKLFF. The CDR3 nucleotides are TGTGCCAGCAGTACCAGGCAGTCCTCTAATGAAAAACTGTTTTTT.

This clonotype has a handful of counts. V gene TRBV9 combines with J gene TRBJ2-5; weak D call: TRBD2 (5 bases). Germline lookup yields CDR1 SGDLS and CDR2 YYNGEE. Trimming removed 7 bases from V and 5 bases from J, with 21 bases in between. There are 15 residues in the CDR3. The CDR3 DNA sequence: TGTGCCAGCCCCCTGAGGGAAACTGCTCGGGAGACCCAGTACTTC. This sequence encodes CASPLRETARETQYF. The full variable domain, its missing parts supplied by reference TRBV9 and TRBJ2-5, is DSGVTQTPKHLITATGQRVTLRCSPRSGDLSVYWYQQSLDQGLQFLIQYYNGEERAKGNILERFSAQQFPDLHSELNLSSLELGDSALYFCASPLRETARETQYFGPGTRLLVL.

This clonotype was counted between two and nine times. The J gene is TRBJ1-2, the V gene TRBV29-1; 12 positions match TRBD1. V trimming: 6 bases; J trimming: 3 bases; junction bases outside the gene matches: 2. Per the germline V gene, CDR1 is SQVTM and CDR2 is ANQGSEA. This CDR3 is built from 13 residues. CDR3 sequence: CSVGQGADYGYTF. The CDR3 DNA sequence: TGCAGCGTGGGACAGGGGGCGGACTATGGCTACACCTTC.

The chain uses TRBV5-6 and TRBJ2-7, with 8 positions matching TRBD2. The CDR3 contains 13 residues. J lost 2 bases, V lost 7 bases, and 5 bases had no gene match. Germline CDR1 is SGHDT and CDR2 is YYEEEE. CDR3 sequence reads: CASSTGGPYEQYF. DNA for the CDR3: TGTGCCAGCTCAACGGGGGGGCCCTACGAGCAGTACTTC.

In its sample, this clonotype was seen a few times. The chain couples TRBV5-1 to TRBJ2-3, with 7 bases identical to TRBD1. The V gene's germline CDR1 is SGHRS and CDR2 YFSETQ. After removal of 6 bases from V and 1 base from J, the junction contained 8 bases not matched to a gene. This CDR3 has 15 amino acids. The chain's CDR3 is CASTEDRAGTDTQYF. CDR3 in DNA: TGCGCCAGCACCGAAGACAGGGCGGGCACAGATACGCAGTATTTT.

This clonotype was seen at least ten times. The chain couples TRBV7-2 to TRBJ2-5; 7 nucleotides agree with TRBD1. The length of the CDR3 is 14 residues. CDR1 is SGHTA, CDR2 FQGNSA, per germline. J gave up 2 bases and V 0 bases, and 0 bases lay outside the gene matches. CDR3 bases: TGTGCCAGCAGCTTAGCGGGACAGCAAGAGACCCAGTACTTC. Protein: CASSLAGQQETQYF.

There are many counts of this clonotype. V and J are TRBV2 and TRBJ2-7; 8 bases map to TRBD2. This CDR3 contains 14 residues. Germline V lookup: CDR1 SNHLY, CDR2 FYNNEI. Trimming at V came to 4 bases and at J to 0 bases, leaving 2 bases not matched to a gene. Here the CDR3 DNA reads TGTGCCAGCAGTGGACTAGCGAGCTCCTACGAGCAGTACTTC. This codes for CASSGLASSYEQYF.

This clonotype was recorded a few times. J is TRBJ1-2 and V is TRBV5-1; weak D call: TRBD1 (5 bases). Germline values: CDR1 SGHRS, CDR2 YFSETQ. The CDR3 is 15 residues long. Trimming took off 7 bases at V and 4 bases at J, with 20 bases between the two ends. CDR3 sequence (DNA): TGCGCCAGCGGCCACCGGGACGGAGGAGGCTATGGCTACACCTTC. Translation gives CASGHRDGGGYGYTF.

The rearrangement uses TRBV20-1 and TRBJ2-5; TRBD1 might be the D (5 bases). The germline CDR1 and CDR2 sequences are DFQATT and SNEGSKA (reference sequence). This CDR3 is 14 amino acids long. V was shortened by 0 bases and J by 4 bases, with 12 bases between the two germline ends. The CDR3 spells CSARDFQGGETQYF. The DNA for the CDR3 is TGCAGTGCTAGAGATTTCCAGGGCGGAGAGACCCAGTACTTC.

The V and J genes are TRBV5-1 and TRBJ2-5; 7 bases match TRBD1. The junction had 5 bases not matched to a gene; V was cut back by 6 bases and J by 3 bases. The CDR3 contains 13 residues. Germline values: CDR1 SGHRS, CDR2 YFSETQ. As DNA, the CDR3 is TGCGCCAGCACCGTACAGGGGAAAGAGACCCAGTACTTC. The encoded protein is CASTVQGKETQYF.

This chain uses TRBV10-3 with TRBJ2-1; TRBD1 aligns across 7 bases. CDR1 ENHRY and CDR2 SYGVKD come from the germline V gene. The CDR3 is 14 residues long. J was trimmed by 4 bases and V by 7 bases; bases with no gene match: 7. The CDR3 DNA follows: TGTGCCATCACCGAGGGACAGCTATACAATGAGCAGTTCTTC. This sequence encodes CAITEGQLYNEQFF.

This clonotype came up a few times. This sequence joins TRBV20-1 and TRBJ2-6; 7 bases map to TRBD1. The J segment lost 1 base and the V segment lost 2 bases, leaving 2 bases of the junction unmatched. The CDR3 spans 15 residues. Per the germline V gene, CDR1 is DFQATT and CDR2 is SNEGSKA (reference sequence). The CDR3 DNA reads TGCAGTGCTAGAAGACAGGGTTCTGGGGCCAACGTCCTGACTTTC. Its protein is CSARRQGSGANVLTF.

The rearrangement uses TRBV7-9 and TRBJ1-4; D not certain. Germline CDR1 is SEHNR and CDR2 is FQNEAQ (reference sequence). The CDR3 is 15 amino acids. V gave up 4 bases and J gave up 4 bases, with 13 bases separating them. The chain's CDR3 is CASSSRDGLNEKLFF. The CDR3 coding sequence is TGTGCCAGCAGCTCCCGAGATGGGCTTAATGAAAAACTGTTTTTT. Complete variable domain (other parts from reference TRBV7-9 and TRBJ1-4): DTGVSQNPRHKITKRGQNVTFRCDPISEHNRLYWYRQTLGQGPEFLTYFQNEAQLEKSRLLSDRFSAERPKGSFSTLEIQRTEQGDSAMYLCASSSRDGLNEKLFFGSGTQLSVL.

The V gene is TRBV5-1, the J gene TRBJ2-3; tentative D call: TRBD2 (6 bases). Germline CDR1 is SGHRS and CDR2 is YFSETQ. This CDR3 has 18 residues. V was cut by 2 bases and J by 2 bases, with 21 bases left in between. CDR3 sequence: CASSFRGGPHDFTDTQYF. CDR3 nucleotide sequence: TGCGCCAGCAGCTTCAGAGGAGGGCCCCACGACTTCACAGATACGCAGTATTTT.

V is TRBV10-3 and J is TRBJ2-1, with 9 bases aligning to TRBD2. Germline V gene sequence: CDR1 ENHRY, CDR2 SYGVKD. The CDR3 runs 14 residues. Trimming removed 3 bases from V and 6 bases from J; junction bases left unmatched: 3. The CDR3 reads CAISDGGGGNEQFF. CDR3 nucleotides: TGTGCCATCAGTGATGGCGGGGGGGGCAATGAGCAGTTCTTC.

This sequence joins TRBV6-5 and TRBJ1-6; no clear D gene. The germline CDR1 and CDR2 sequences are MNHEY and SVGAGI. V lost 5 bases, J lost 10 bases, and 9 bases lay in between. The length of the CDR3 is 12 residues. The CDR3 DNA reads as TGTGCCAGCAGTAACTTGAGGTCACCCCTCCACTTT. Translating it yields CASSNLRSPLHF.

This clonotype was observed a few times. The chain employs TRBV28 and TRBJ2-5, with TRBD2 matching over 8 bases. This CDR3 spans 14 amino acids. Per germline, CDR1 MDHEN and CDR2 SYDVKM. Trimming at V came to 1 base and at J to 7 bases, leaving 5 bases not matched to a gene. The CDR3 protein is CASSLLRGARTQYF. Here the CDR3 DNA reads TGTGCCAGCAGTTTATTGCGGGGGGCCCGGACCCAGTACTTC.

J is TRBJ2-3 and V is TRBV6-1; D might be TRBD1 (5 bases). V was pared by 4 bases and J by 0 bases, with 8 bases between. The CDR3 consists of 14 residues. Per the germline V gene, CDR1 is MNHNS and CDR2 is SASEGT. The CDR3 here is CASSGQGSTDTQYF. CDR3 DNA sequence: TGTGCCAGCAGTGGCCAGGGCAGCACAGATACGCAGTATTTT.